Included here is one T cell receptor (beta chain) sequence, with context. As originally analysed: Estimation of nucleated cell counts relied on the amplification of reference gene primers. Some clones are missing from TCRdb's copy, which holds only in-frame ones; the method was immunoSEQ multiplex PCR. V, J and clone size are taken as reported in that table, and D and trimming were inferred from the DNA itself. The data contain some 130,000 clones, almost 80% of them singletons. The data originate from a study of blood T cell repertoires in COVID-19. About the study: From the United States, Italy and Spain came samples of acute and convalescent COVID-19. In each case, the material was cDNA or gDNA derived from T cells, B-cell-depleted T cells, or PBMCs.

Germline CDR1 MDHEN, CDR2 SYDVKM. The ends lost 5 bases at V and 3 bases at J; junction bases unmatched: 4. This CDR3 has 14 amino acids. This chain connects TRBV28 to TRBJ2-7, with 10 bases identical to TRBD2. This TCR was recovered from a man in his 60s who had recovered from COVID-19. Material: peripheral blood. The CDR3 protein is CASSLAGVYYEQYF. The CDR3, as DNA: TGTGCCAGCAGTCTAGCGGGAGTCTACTACGAGCAGTACTTC.